This T cell receptor (beta chain) emerged from a study of TIL therapy for anti-PD-1-resistant metastatic lung cancer. Background on the study: Median tumor PD-L1 proportion score was approximately 6.3%. Tumors carried a median 1.5 non-synonymous mutations per megabase.

Overall study results and limits: Patients were highly selected, enriched for treatment-naive, never-smoker and oncogene-addicted cases.

Noted time point: pre-treatment sample, taken before nivolumab and TIL therapy. The CDR3 is 12 residues long. Between the trimmed V and J ends, which lost 5 bases and 5 bases, there was a span of 10 bases. Germline V lookup: CDR1 LNHDA, CDR2 SQIVND (reference sequence). In regard to this clone: Its target is not known.

The libraries were made with immunoSEQ v3. Sequencing depth was 1.9 million or so read pairs for survey level, roughly 4.5-6 million for deep. TCRdb's copy holds only in-frame clones and misses some; the assay was immunoSEQ multiplex PCR. The sample holds under 55,000 clones, about 80% seen once. Here the sequenced sample was blood, taken at baseline. The receptor's source is a woman aged 30 to 85 with non-small cell lung cancer. This sequence joins TRBV19 and TRBJ2-7, with D unclear. DNA of the CDR3: TGTGCCAGTAGTGCGTGGGGTAACGAGCAGTACTTC. Its translation is CASSAWGNEQYF.